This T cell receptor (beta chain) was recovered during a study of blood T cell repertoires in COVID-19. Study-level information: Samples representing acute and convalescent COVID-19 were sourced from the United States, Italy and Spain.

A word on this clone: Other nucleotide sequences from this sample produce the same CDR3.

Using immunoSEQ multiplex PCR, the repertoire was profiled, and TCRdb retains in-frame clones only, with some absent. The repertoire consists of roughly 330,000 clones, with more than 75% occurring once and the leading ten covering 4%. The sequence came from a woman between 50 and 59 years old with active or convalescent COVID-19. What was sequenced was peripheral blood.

For the CDR3, the DNA is TGCGCCAGCAGCTTGGGACAATACAATGAGCAGTTCTTC. Its protein product is CASSLGQYNEQFF. This chain uses TRBV5-1 with TRBJ2-1, with D hard to call. CDR1 and CDR2 (germline): SGHRS, YFSETQ. The CDR3 consists of 13 residues. Trimming pared 0 bases from V and 4 bases from J, leaving 5 bases between.